This T cell receptor (beta chain) was identified in a study of vaccination effects on CD4 cells after COVID-19. Across the whole study: The median interval between the second dose and post-vaccine sampling was 72 days. General study points: Late in the post-vaccination period, infection-induced and vaccine-induced clones underwent marked clonal contraction. The study, lacking early post-infection timepoints, had few convalescent patients.

Some clones are missing from TCRdb's copy, which holds only in-frame ones; the method was immunoSEQ multiplex PCR. The sample has some 22,000 clones; roughly 70% are singletons. In the ViraFEST assay, antigen-specific CD4+ clonotypes were identified by expansion after peptide-pool stimulation. Researchers isolated CD4+ T cells once approximately eleven days of culture had elapsed. Vaccination of participants consisted of two doses of either the BNT162b2 or mRNA-1273 vaccine. IL-2 at about 9.7 IU/ml and peptides at roughly 10 ug/ml were added to cultured PBMC, two million per well. The CDR3 has 12 residues. CDR1 SQVTM and CDR2 ANQGSEA come from the germline V gene. A remark on this clone: The antigen is not known.

The chain joins TRBV29-1 to TRBJ1-2, with 7 nucleotides matching TRBD1. Sequencing used CD4+ T cells from PBMCs cultured with SARS-CoV-2 spike peptides, obtained after COVID-19 vaccination. The origin of this receptor is a human donor who received a COVID-19 vaccine. CDR3 coding DNA: TGCACCACTGCGGACAGGATTTATGGCTACACCTTC. The encoded protein is CTTADRIYGYTF. The variable domain in full, completed from reference TRBV29-1 and TRBJ1-2, reads SAVISQKPSRDICQRGTSLTIQCQVDSQVTMMFWYRQQPGQSLTLIATANQGSEATYESGFVIDKFPISRPNLTFSTLTVSNMSPEDSSIYLCTTADRIYGYTFGSGTRLTVV.